A selection of T cell receptor beta chains follows, all from one sample in a study of shared clonotypes between healthy human individuals. This table comes from immunoSEQ multiplex PCR, and its TCRdb copy is limited to in-frame clones, with some not included. The repertoire consists of 2.3 million or so clones, with 90% to 95% occurring once and the leading ten covering 0.35% to 0.5%. The source material was naive CD4+ T cells from PBMCs. Receptor source: a man between 18 and 35 years old in good health. Some clones in this sample may be carry-over from other donors' samples. The CDR3 runs from the conserved cysteine through the conserved F or W. Fields, in order: clone size, J gene, D gene, V gene, CDR3 DNA, CDR3 protein. D genes are given only for firm matches. Part of the rows lack a size; the others show once, few, many or a class for expanded clones.

size: once; J: TRBJ2-7; D: -; V: TRBV7-9; DNA: TGTGCCAGCAGCCCCCTTATTTACGAGCAGTACTTC; CDR3: CASSPLIYEQYF
size: once; J: TRBJ2-7; D: TRBD2; V: TRBV6-4; DNA: TGTGCCAGCAGGGAAAAATTAGCGGGAGGCCACGAGCAGTACTTC; CDR3: CASREKLAGGHEQYF
size: -; J: TRBJ2-2; D: TRBD2; V: TRBV7-2; DNA: TGTGCCAGCAGCTTAGGAGGGACTAGCACCGGGGAGCTGTTTTTT; CDR3: CASSLGGTSTGELFF
size: -; J: TRBJ2-7; D: -; V: TRBV6-5; DNA: TGTGCCAGCAGTTATATACGACTGGCCTACGAGCAGTACTTC; CDR3: CASSYIRLAYEQYF
size: -; J: TRBJ1-4; D: -; V: TRBV15; DNA: TGTGCCACCAGAAGGGACCTCCAGGGAAATGAAAAACTGTTTTTT; CDR3: CATRRDLQGNEKLFF
size: -; J: TRBJ2-3; D: -; V: TRBV6-4; DNA: TGTGCCAGCAGTTTAGGCGGGCAGGCTAGCACAGATACGCAGTATTTT; CDR3: CASSLGGQASTDTQYF
size: -; J: TRBJ2-2; D: TRBD2; V: TRBV11-3; DNA: TGTGCCAGCACCGTCTCGGGACTAGCGGGACCCGGGGAGCTGTTTTTT; CDR3: CASTVSGLAGPGELFF
size: -; J: TRBJ2-1; D: -; V: TRBV6-6; DNA: TGTGCCAGCAGTTACCTATTTGGCAGGGGCAATGAGCAGTTCTTC; CDR3: CASSYLFGRGNEQFF
size: once; J: TRBJ2-7; D: TRBD1; V: TRBV28; DNA: TGTGCCAGCAGTCAGACTCGGCTGGGGGGACAGGGGGGATCCTACGAGCAGTACTTC; CDR3: CASSQTRLGGQGGSYEQYF
size: -; J: TRBJ2-2; D: TRBD2; V: TRBV28; DNA: TGTGCCAGCAGCCTGGGCGGGAGGCTAGATAAGGAGCTGTTTTTT; CDR3: CASSLGGRLDKELFF
size: -; J: TRBJ2-7; D: -; V: TRBV5-4; DNA: TGTGCCAGCAGCACCCAGACAGATGCCGACGAGCAGTACTTC; CDR3: CASSTQTDADEQYF
size: -; J: TRBJ2-3; D: -; V: TRBV6-1; DNA: TGTGCCAGCAGTGACGGGGACTTTTCCACAGATACGCAGTATTTT; CDR3: CASSDGDFSTDTQYF
size: -; J: TRBJ2-7; D: -; V: TRBV2; DNA: TGTGCCAGCAGTGCGCCCGGGCTTATAGGGGAGCAGTACTTC; CDR3: CASSAPGLIGEQYF
size: once; J: TRBJ1-2; D: -; V: TRBV27; DNA: TGTGCCAGCACAAGGAAACAGGGTAGTAACTATGGCTACACCTTC; CDR3: CASTRKQGSNYGYTF
size: -; J: TRBJ1-2; D: -; V: TRBV6-5; DNA: TGTGCCAGCAGTTTGGGGGGTATTAAAGGGAGTGGCTACACCTTC; CDR3: CASSLGGIKGSGYTF
size: -; J: TRBJ2-3; D: -; V: TRBV7-9; DNA: TGTGCCAGCAGCTTAGGTTTGGAGGACTCGAGGTATTTT; CDR3: CASSLGLEDSRYF
size: once; J: TRBJ2-1; D: -; V: TRBV28; DNA: TGTGCCAGCGGGACTTCCTACAATGAGCAGTTCTTC; CDR3: CASGTSYNEQFF
size: -; J: TRBJ2-5; D: -; V: TRBV18; DNA: TGTGCCAGCTCACCACGACAGCGCTTGGAGACCCAGTACTTC; CDR3: CASSPRQRLETQYF
size: -; J: TRBJ1-4; D: TRBD1; V: TRBV7-2; DNA: TGTGCCAGCAGCTTAGGGACGACAGGGGGTGAAAAACTGTTTTTT; CDR3: CASSLGTTGGEKLFF
size: -; J: TRBJ2-5; D: -; V: TRBV9; DNA: TGTGCCAGCAGCGTAGGTGGACACGAGACCCAGTACTTC; CDR3: CASSVGGHETQYF
size: -; J: TRBJ1-6; D: -; V: TRBV2; DNA: TGTGCCAGCAGTGAAGGGAGGGCAAGCTCCTATAATTCACCCCTCCACTTT; CDR3: CASSEGRASSYNSPLHF
size: -; J: TRBJ2-7; D: -; V: TRBV28; DNA: TGTGCCAGCAGAGGGGTTGTCCCCTCCTACGAGCAGTACTTC; CDR3: CASRGVVPSYEQYF
size: -; J: TRBJ1-4; D: -; V: TRBV4-1; DNA: TGCGCCAGCAGCCAGCCCCTCACCACGGGAGAAAAACTGTTTTTT; CDR3: CASSQPLTTGEKLFF
size: -; J: TRBJ1-5; D: -; V: TRBV28; DNA: TGTGCCAGCAGTTTTGAAGTAAGGGGGTCGTATAGCAATCAGCCCCAGCATTTT; CDR3: CASSFEVRGSYSNQPQHF
size: -; J: TRBJ2-3; D: -; V: TRBV5-1; DNA: TGCGCCAGCAGCCGAGACGGGGAGGCTGGAGATACGCAGTATTTT; CDR3: CASSRDGEAGDTQYF
size: -; J: TRBJ1-5; D: -; V: TRBV2; DNA: TGTGCCAGCAAGGACAGCCGAGGGCAGCCCCAGCATTTT; CDR3: CASKDSRGQPQHF
size: -; J: TRBJ2-1; D: TRBD2; V: TRBV18; DNA: TGTGCCAGCTCACCATGGGTAGCGGGAGGGTACAATGAGCAGTTCTTC; CDR3: CASSPWVAGGYNEQFF
size: -; J: TRBJ2-7; D: -; V: TRBV5-1; DNA: TGCGCCAGCAGCTTGGAGGCCCCCTACGAGCAGTACTTC; CDR3: CASSLEAPYEQYF
size: -; J: TRBJ2-7; D: TRBD2; V: TRBV18; DNA: TGTGCCAGCTCACCCCCGGGGGGCTACGAGCAGTACTTC; CDR3: CASSPPGGYEQYF
size: once; J: TRBJ1-1; D: TRBD1; V: TRBV6-5; DNA: TGTGCCAGCAGCATAAGGACAGGGGGCACTGAAGCTTTCTTT; CDR3: CASSIRTGGTEAFF
size: once; J: TRBJ2-1; D: -; V: TRBV4-1; DNA: TGCGCCAGCAGCCAAATAACAGGGTCAGGTGAGCAGTTCTTC; CDR3: CASSQITGSGEQFF
size: -; J: TRBJ1-5; D: -; V: TRBV30; DNA: TGTGCCTGGAGCGAAGGGGTTCAGGATCAGCCCCAGCATTTT; CDR3: CAWSEGVQDQPQHF
size: -; J: TRBJ1-2; D: -; V: TRBV28; DNA: TGTGCCAGCAGCCCACGAGGCTATGGCTACACCTTC; CDR3: CASSPRGYGYTF
size: -; J: TRBJ2-1; D: -; V: TRBV5-4; DNA: TGTGCCAGCAGCTTGGCCGGGGGAGAGCAGTTCTTC; CDR3: CASSLAGGEQFF
size: -; J: TRBJ2-3; D: -; V: TRBV6-1; DNA: TGTGCCAGCAGCGGGATTAGCACAGATACGCAGTATTTT; CDR3: CASSGISTDTQYF
size: -; J: TRBJ2-2; D: -; V: TRBV19; DNA: TGTGCCAGTAGTATAGCCGGGGCGACGAACACCGGGGAGCTGTTTTTT; CDR3: CASSIAGATNTGELFF
size: -; J: TRBJ2-7; D: TRBD1; V: TRBV19; DNA: TGTGCCAGTAGTACTCTTACCGGGACAGCTATGGGCTACGAGCAGTACTTC; CDR3: CASSTLTGTAMGYEQYF
size: -; J: TRBJ2-3; D: TRBD1; V: TRBV29-1; DNA: TGCAGCGTCAAGGGGGCGTCAGATACGCAGTATTTT; CDR3: CSVKGASDTQYF
size: few; J: TRBJ1-1; D: -; V: TRBV4-1; DNA: TGCGCCAGCAGCCTAGGTCGGAACACTGAAGCTTTCTTT; CDR3: CASSLGRNTEAFF
size: -; J: TRBJ2-3; D: -; V: TRBV2; DNA: TGTGCCAGCAGCCAGAAAACAGATACGCAGTATTTT; CDR3: CASSQKTDTQYF
size: once; J: TRBJ1-4; D: TRBD1; V: TRBV2; DNA: TGTGCCAGCGCACCGGGACAGGGTCGAGAAAAACTGTTTTTT; CDR3: CASAPGQGREKLFF
size: few; J: TRBJ1-5; D: -; V: TRBV5-3; DNA: TGTGCCAAATCCGACAAATATAGCAATCAGCCCCAGCATTTT; CDR3: CAKSDKYSNQPQHF
size: once; J: TRBJ2-6; D: -; V: TRBV14; DNA: TGTGCCAGCAGCCAAGTCAGCCACTCTGGGGCCAACGTCCTGACTTTC; CDR3: CASSQVSHSGANVLTF
size: -; J: TRBJ2-1; D: TRBD2; V: TRBV19; DNA: TGTGCCAGTACCAGCAAACTAGCGGGGTACAATGAGCAGTTCTTC; CDR3: CASTSKLAGYNEQFF
size: -; J: TRBJ1-4; D: TRBD1; V: TRBV7-9; DNA: TGTGCCAGCAGCCAACCACTAGGCGGGACAGGGGGTACTGAAAAACTGTTTTTT; CDR3: CASSQPLGGTGGTEKLFF
size: -; J: TRBJ2-1; D: TRBD2; V: TRBV11-1; DNA: TGTGCCAGCAGCTCTAGCGGGAGGGTAACCAATGAGCAGTTCTTC; CDR3: CASSSSGRVTNEQFF
size: -; J: TRBJ2-7; D: TRBD2; V: TRBV9; DNA: TGTGCCAGCAGCGACGGGACTAGCAGCTCCTACGAGCAGTACTTC; CDR3: CASSDGTSSSYEQYF
size: -; J: TRBJ2-1; D: TRBD2; V: TRBV7-9; DNA: TGTGCCACCCGGACTAGCGGGAAGGGGAATGAGCAGTTCTTC; CDR3: CATRTSGKGNEQFF
size: once; J: TRBJ1-2; D: -; V: TRBV30; DNA: TGTGCCTGGAGTGACAGGGACCACTACACCTTC; CDR3: CAWSDRDHYTF
size: -; J: TRBJ1-2; D: -; V: TRBV19; DNA: TGTGCCAGTAGTCCCGGTACAGGGTTGGGCTACACCTTC; CDR3: CASSPGTGLGYTF
size: -; J: TRBJ1-4; D: -; V: TRBV18; DNA: TGTGCCAGCTCACCAATTGGAAGCCCTAATGAAAAACTGTTTTTT; CDR3: CASSPIGSPNEKLFF
size: -; J: TRBJ1-5; D: TRBD1; V: TRBV19; DNA: TGTGCCAGTAGTACCCGAGGACAGGGGAATCAGCCCCAGCATTTT; CDR3: CASSTRGQGNQPQHF
size: -; J: TRBJ1-2; D: TRBD1; V: TRBV7-2; DNA: TGTGCCAGCAGCATCGGACAGGGAATTTACTATGGCTACACCTTC; CDR3: CASSIGQGIYYGYTF
size: -; J: TRBJ2-2; D: -; V: TRBV19; DNA: TGTGCCAGTAGTATATTGGCGGTAAACACCGGGGAGCTGTTTTTT; CDR3: CASSILAVNTGELFF
size: few; J: TRBJ1-2; D: -; V: TRBV2; DNA: TGTGCCAGCGCCTTGACGGGGGCATCTGGCTACACCTTC; CDR3: CASALTGASGYTF